This TCR beta chain was recovered during a study of T cells in Graves' hyperthyroidism and ophthalmopathy. V shed 2 bases, J shed 8 bases, and the junction held 6 bases outside the gene matches. The CDR3 has 17 residues. Germline V CDR1 and CDR2: MNHEY, SMNVEV (reference sequence). Researchers amplified the TCR beta CDR3 regions from RNA transcripts. First-round RT-PCR of the TCR CDR3 relied on the HTBI primer set. TCRdb processed the multiplex PCR reads anew with MiXCR; each CDR3 protein has one entry. This sample yields about 270,000 distinct CDR3 sequences, of which approximately 23% are seen a single time; 35% to 40% belongs to the top ten. This clonotype was counted ten times or more. Its antigen is not identified. Each person with ophthalmopathy scored at least 3 on the Clinical Activity Score, reached NOSPECS grade 4 or higher, and had been ill under 3 months. The PBMCs were taken from approximately 9.7 ml of fresh peripheral blood.

Whole-study results and caveats: Blood also showed most of the thyroid clonotypes that were expanded above 0.001. Ophthalmopathy onset followed model prediction by a median roughly 6.5 months.

Material: blood. The origin of this receptor is a woman between 40 and 55 years old with Graves' ophthalmopathy. This chain connects TRBV27 to TRBJ2-4, with 16 bases lining up with TRBD2. The CDR3 here is CASSLGTSGRAIDIQYF. In DNA form, the CDR3 reads TGTGCCAGCAGTTTAGGGACTAGCGGGAGGGCCATAGACATTCAGTACTTC.